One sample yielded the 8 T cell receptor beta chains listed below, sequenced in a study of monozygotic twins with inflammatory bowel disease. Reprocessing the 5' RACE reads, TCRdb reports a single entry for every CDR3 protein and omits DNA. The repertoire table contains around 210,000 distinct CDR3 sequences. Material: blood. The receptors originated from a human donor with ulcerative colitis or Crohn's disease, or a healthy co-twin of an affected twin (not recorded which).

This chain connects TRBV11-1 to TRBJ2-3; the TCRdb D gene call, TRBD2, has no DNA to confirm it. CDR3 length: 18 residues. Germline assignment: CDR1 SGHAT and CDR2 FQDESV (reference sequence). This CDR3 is CASSLLGLAGGPGDTQYF.

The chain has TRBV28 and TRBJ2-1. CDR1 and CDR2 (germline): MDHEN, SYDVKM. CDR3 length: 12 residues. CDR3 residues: CASGVGYNEQFF.

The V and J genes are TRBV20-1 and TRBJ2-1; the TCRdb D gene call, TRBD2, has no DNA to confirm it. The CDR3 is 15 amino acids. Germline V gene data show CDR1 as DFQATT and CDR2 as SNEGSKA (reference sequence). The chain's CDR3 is CSAIPSRGLYNEQFF.

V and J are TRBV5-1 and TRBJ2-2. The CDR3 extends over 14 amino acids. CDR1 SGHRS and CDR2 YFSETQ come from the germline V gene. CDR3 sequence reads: CASSELVNTGELFF.

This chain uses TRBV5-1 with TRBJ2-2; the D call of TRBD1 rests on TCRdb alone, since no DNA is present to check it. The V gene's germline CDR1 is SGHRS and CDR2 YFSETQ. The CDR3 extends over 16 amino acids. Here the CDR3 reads CASSLKLSALSGELFF.

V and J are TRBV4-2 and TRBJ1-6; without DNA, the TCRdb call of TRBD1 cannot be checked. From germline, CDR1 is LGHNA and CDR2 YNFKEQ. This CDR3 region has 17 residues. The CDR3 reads CASSQEAGQGGNSPLHF.

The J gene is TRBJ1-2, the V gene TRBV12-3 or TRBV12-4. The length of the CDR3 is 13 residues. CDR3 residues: CASSPIGIYGYTF.

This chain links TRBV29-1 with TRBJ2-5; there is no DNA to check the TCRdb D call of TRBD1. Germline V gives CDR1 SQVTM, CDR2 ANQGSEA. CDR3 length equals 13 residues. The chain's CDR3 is CSVEVGGRETQYF.